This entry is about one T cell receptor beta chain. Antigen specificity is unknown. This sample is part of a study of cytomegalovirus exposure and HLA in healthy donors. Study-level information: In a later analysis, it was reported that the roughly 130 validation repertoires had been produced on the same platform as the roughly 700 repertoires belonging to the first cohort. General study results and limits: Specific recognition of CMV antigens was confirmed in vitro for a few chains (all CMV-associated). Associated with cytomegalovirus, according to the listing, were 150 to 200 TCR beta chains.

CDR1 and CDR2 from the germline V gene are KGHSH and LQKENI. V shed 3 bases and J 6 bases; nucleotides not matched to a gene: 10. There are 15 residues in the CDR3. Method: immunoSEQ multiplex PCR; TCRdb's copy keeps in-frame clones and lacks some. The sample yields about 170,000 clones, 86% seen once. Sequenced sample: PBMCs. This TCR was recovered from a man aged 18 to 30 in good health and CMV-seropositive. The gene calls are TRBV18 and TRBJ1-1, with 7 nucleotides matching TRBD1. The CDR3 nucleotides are TGTGCCAGCTCACCTTTGGCAACGCAGGGGGCTGAAGCTTTCTTT. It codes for CASSPLATQGAEAFF.